These 16 T cell receptor beta chains share one sample of origin, sequenced in a study of Ad26.COV2.S vaccination and SARS-CoV-2 variants. Produced via immunoSEQ multiplex PCR; TCRdb's table is partial and in-frame only. The sample yields a few hundred thousand clones, approximately 90% seen once. Regarding treatment: roughly 20 received Ad26.COV2.S at low or high dose, single or two shots; 5 received placebo; per-sample allocation not given. At day 63 after the first vaccine or placebo injection, samples were drawn. The material was peripheral blood, obtained in a trial of Ad26.COV2.S vaccine versus placebo. The receptors shown here come from a person between 18 and 65 years old who received the Ad26.COV2.S COVID-19 vaccine or a placebo.

This sequence joins TRBV18 and TRBJ1-2; 7 bases agree with TRBD1. Trimming took 3 bases from V and 4 from J; bases not matched to a gene: 8. The CDR3 sequence is 15 residues long. Looked up from germline, CDR1 is KGHSH and CDR2 is LQKENI. The CDR3 nucleotides are TGTGCCAGCTCACCGGGGCTGGGACAGATCTATGGCTACACCTTC. Protein sequence: CASSPGLGQIYGYTF.

The rearrangement joins TRBV4-3 to TRBJ1-5, with 11 positions matching TRBD1. The trim removed 0 bases at V and 8 bases at J, leaving 6 bases unmatched. Germline CDR1 is LGHNA and CDR2 is YSLEER. The CDR3 sequence is 16 residues long. The CDR3 loop reads CASSQDRTGGGEPQHF. In DNA form, the CDR3 reads TGCGCCAGCAGCCAAGATCGGACAGGGGGCGGGGAGCCCCAGCATTTT.

V gene TRBV5-8 combines with J gene TRBJ2-6; D ambiguous. Trimming pared 7 bases from V and 5 bases from J, leaving 13 bases between. The germline V gene has CDR1 SGHTS and CDR2 YDEGEE. The CDR3 has 14 residues. This CDR3 is CASPLGSRANVLTF. DNA for the CDR3: TGTGCCAGCCCCCTAGGATCTCGGGCCAACGTCCTGACTTTC.

The rearrangement uses TRBV6-5 and TRBJ1-2; tentative D call: TRBD1 (5 bases). The CDR3 has 13 residues. Per germline, CDR1 MNHEY and CDR2 SVGAGI. The V and J ends lost 5 bases and 4 bases respectively, with 11 bases between them. The chain's CDR3 is CASSPNRFYGYTF. CDR3 DNA: TGTGCCAGCAGTCCCAACAGGTTCTATGGCTACACCTTC.

The chain employs TRBV28 and TRBJ1-2, with TRBD1 matching 7 bases. The CDR3 extends over 14 amino acids. The germline V gene has CDR1 MDHEN and CDR2 SYDVKM. V shed 5 bases and J 2 bases; nucleotides not matched to a gene: 5. CDR3 nucleotide sequence: TGTGCCAGCAGTATACCGGGACAGAACTATGGCTACACCTTC. Its protein is CASSIPGQNYGYTF.

This chain uses TRBV3-1 (or the pseudogene TRBV3-2) with TRBJ1-4; D call uncertain. The V gene's germline CDR1 is LGHDT and CDR2 YNNKEL (reference sequence). V lost 0 bases, J lost 8 bases, and 13 bases lay in between. CDR3 length equals 15 residues. CDR3 nucleotide sequence: TGTGCCAGCAGCCAAGATAGGAGGGCGCCCGAAAAACTGTTTTTT. As protein: CASSQDRRAPEKLFF.

The count of this clone is one. V gene TRBV6-5 combines with J gene TRBJ1-1, with TRBD1 matching 9 bases. The length of the CDR3 is 14 residues. V lost 6 bases to trimming and J lost 4 bases; unmatched junction nucleotides: 6. Germline V lookup: CDR1 MNHEY, CDR2 SVGAGI. CDR3 amino acids: CASSWGQGITEAFF. The CDR3 region has the DNA TGTGCCAGCAGCTGGGGACAGGGAATCACTGAAGCTTTCTTT.

As DNA, the CDR3 is TGTGCCAGCAGCTTAGGCGTGGCTAGCGGGAGTAGAGATGAGCAGTTCTTC. Its translation: CASSLGVASGSRDEQFF. The rearrangement joins TRBV13 to TRBJ2-1; TRBD2 aligns across 10 bases. The V and J ends lost 0 bases and 8 bases, in that order; junction bases with no gene match: 10. CDR3 length: 17 residues. Germline CDR1 and CDR2: PRHDT and FYEKMQ (reference sequence).

This sequence joins TRBV10-3 and TRBJ2-7; 7 nucleotides align to TRBD1. CDR3 length equals 14 residues. The germline gives CDR1 ENHRY, CDR2 SYGVKD. After removal of 6 bases from V and 4 bases from J, the junction contained 9 bases not matched to a gene. DNA for the CDR3: TGTGCCATCAGGCCGGACAGGTCGGTTTACGAGCAGTACTTC. It specifies CAIRPDRSVYEQYF.

The chain couples TRBV7-9 to TRBJ1-1; D unclear. The germline V gene encodes CDR1 SEHNR and CDR2 FQNEAQ (reference sequence). V was cut by 1 base and J by 1 base, with 4 bases left in between. The CDR3 consists of 13 residues. The CDR3 protein is CASSLGTNTEAFF. CDR3 bases: TGTGCCAGCAGCTTAGGAACGAACACTGAAGCTTTCTTT.

The chain couples TRBV7-9 to TRBJ1-2; no clear D gene. This CDR3 spans 16 amino acids. With 2 bases removed from V and 0 bases from J, the gap between germline ends came to 13 bases. CDR1 and CDR2 (germline): SEHNR, FQNEAQ (reference sequence). The chain's CDR3 is CASSLSRAEANYGYTF. In DNA, the CDR3 is TGTGCCAGCAGCTTATCCCGGGCAGAGGCTAACTATGGCTACACCTTC. Full variable domain (rest looked up from reference TRBV7-9 and TRBJ1-2): DTGVSQNPRHKITKRGQNVTFRCDPISEHNRLYWYRQTLGQGPEFLTYFQNEAQLEKSRLLSDRFSAERPKGSFSTLEIQRTEQGDSAMYLCASSLSRAEANYGYTFGSGTRLTVV.

This chain uses TRBV6-6 with TRBJ2-1, with D possibly being TRBD2 (7 bases). The CDR3 loop spans 15 amino acids. The V end lost 6 bases, the J end lost 7 bases, and 19 bases lay between the germline ends. CDR1 MNHNY and CDR2 SVGAGI come from the germline V gene (reference sequence). CDR3 bases: TGTGCCAGCAGACAGGGACTAACCTACGGAAATGAGCAGTTCTTC. The encoded protein is CASRQGLTYGNEQFF.

The gene calls are TRBV5-4 and TRBJ2-3; D uncertain. V was trimmed by 1 base and J by 3 bases, leaving 9 bases between them. From germline, CDR1 is SGHNT and CDR2 YYREEE (reference sequence). The CDR3 spans 14 residues. CDR3 in amino acids: CASSLRVGTDTQYF. The CDR3 DNA sequence: TGTGCCAGCAGCTTGAGGGTAGGGACAGATACGCAGTATTTT.

This chain uses TRBV15 with TRBJ2-7; weak D call: TRBD2 (5 bases). V was shortened by 0 bases and J by 5 bases, with 14 bases between the two germline ends. The CDR3 is 15 residues long. Germline V gene lookup returns CDR1 LNHNV and CDR2 YYDKDF (reference sequence). The CDR3 coding sequence is TGTGCCACCAGCAGAGACCCCCGGGGAAGGAACGAGCAGTACTTC. This sequence encodes CATSRDPRGRNEQYF. Variable domain in full (rest from reference TRBV15 and TRBJ2-7): DAMVIQNPRYQVTQFGKPVTLSCSQTLNHNVMYWYQQKSSQAPKLLFHYYDKDFNNEADTPDNFQSRRPNTSFCFLDIRSPGLGDTAMYLCATSRDPRGRNEQYFGPGTRLTVT.

This rearrangement joins TRBV5-1 to TRBJ1-1; D might be TRBD1 (5 bases). V lost 4 bases to trimming and J lost 1 base, with 11 bases between them. Germline CDR1 reads SGHRS; CDR2 reads YFSETQ. This CDR3 has 14 amino acids. Here the CDR3 reads CASSPDGQNTEAFF. The CDR3 DNA is TGCGCCAGCAGCCCTGACGGACAGAACACTGAAGCTTTCTTT.

The chain has TRBV7-2 and TRBJ1-6; TRBD1 is a possible D gene (5 bases). The CDR3 runs to 14 residues. With 2 bases removed from V and 7 bases from J, the gap between germline ends came to 9 bases. Germline V gives CDR1 SGHTA, CDR2 FQGNSA. The CDR3 nucleotides are TGTGCCAGCAGCTTAACGACAGCAAATTCACCCCTCCACTTT. It specifies CASSLTTANSPLHF.